This T cell receptor beta chain was identified in a study of regulatory T cells in long-lasting Graves disease (dated by TCRdb to the early 2020s). For the wider study: Newly diagnosed Graves' disease patients had taken antithyroid drugs for less than 3 months. A total of 35 or so samples underwent TCR sequencing: some 13 from persistent and approximately 20 from newly diagnosed Graves' disease patients. The study was conducted in China and was registered as a clinical trial. Peripheral blood TCR sequencing and RNA sequencing compared persistent Graves' disease patients with newly diagnosed Graves' disease patients.

Reading from cysteine to phenylalanine, the CDR3 counts 15 amino acids. The kept DNA is CDR3 alone, 45 bases in frame from the first base. V trim: 6 bases; J trim: 1 base; unmatched bases: 8. For CDR1 and CDR2, the germline V gene lists MNHEY and SVGEGT. What the authors observed across the whole study: Persistent patients shared more public clonotypes among themselves (fewer than 3,000) than newly diagnosed patients did (more than 950). Because the primary lesion, thyroid tissue, could not be accessed, the study looked at peripheral blood alone. Compared with newly diagnosed patients, persistent Graves' disease patients had lower TCR Shannon entropy and fewer highly expanded clones, which suggests clonal expansion. Only the TCR beta chain was sequenced and analyzed. The small sample size was acknowledged by the authors as a limitation that may reduce accuracy. Preferential use of TRBV28, TRBJ1-2 and TRBJ2-5 was observed in persistent disease, whereas TRBV20-1 and TRBJ2-1 were favored in newly diagnosed disease.

What this sample's time point label stands for: newly diagnosed GD, antithyroid drugs for less than 3 months. For both TCR sequencing and RNA sequencing, RNA was extracted from PBMCs using TRIzol. Graves' disease was diagnosed according to American Thyroid Association guidelines. Patients were recruited from an endocrinology department in Xi'an, China. From each patient, approximately 10 milliliters of peripheral blood was collected into an EDTA anticoagulant tube. Ficoll Paque Plus density gradient separation was used to isolate PBMCs, and no further T cell sorting was done. An Agilent 2100 Bioanalyzer and agarose gel were used to check RNA quality, while a NanoDrop 2000 measured RNA concentration. The method behind the library was multiplex PCR. Sequencing took place on an Illumina HiSeq 4000. CDR3 regions were amplified by Arm-PCR with iRepertoire HTBI primers to construct TCR beta libraries. Before sequencing, the PCR products went through gel purification. The authors' pipeline ran thus. Gene usage analysis of CDR3 amino acid clonotypes used the approximately 62 TRBV and around 13 TRBJ segments found across samples. COPE and FqMerger were used to merge filtered high-quality paired reads into contigs. BLAST was used to align contigs to IMGT TRBV, TRBD and TRBJ reference genes, with CDR3 defined following IMGT. Highly expanded clones were defined as clonotypes with a frequency above 0.1%. Shannon entropy served as the measure of repertoire diversity, while the Gini coefficient captured V-J evenness. Public clonotypes were defined as clonotypes shared by more than one individual. The raw public reads went through TCRdb reprocessing: fastp at Q25, MiXCR clone calling, in-frame beta chains kept. Rows with a matching CDR3 protein are joined into one entry that keeps the most common DNA and genes. These V and J calls derive from TCRdb rather than the authors' analysis. For this sample the table gives a few hundred thousand distinct CDR3 sequences, of which approximately 19% were detected only once. The biggest ten clones account for 12% of the sample.

On this clonotype itself: Its antigen is currently not known. Qualities for individual bases were not recorded, and no much larger clone is one base off.

These data also featured in a second study, about T cells in Graves' hyperthyroidism and ophthalmopathy. The second publication reports: Stable Graves' hyperthyroidism was defined as the absence of progression to ophthalmopathy over 18 months of follow-up. Hyperthyroidism patients were aged 18 to 65 years and newly diagnosed, with disease duration of less than 2 months. Patients with uncontrolled infections, other autoimmune diseases, pregnancy or lactation were excluded. Clinical symptoms, serum thyroxine and TRAb, thyroid ultrasound, and orbital computed tomography formed the basis for the diagnoses. The TCR CDR3 was subjected to a first round of RT-PCR using the HTBI primer set and the Qiagen OneStep RT-PCR kit. Most expanded thyroid clonotypes (frequency above 0.001) were also detected in blood, a finding suggesting that blood repertoires may reflect thyroid immune responses. Ophthalmopathy was separated from stable hyperthyroidism by a 13 V-J signature model, with around 88% sensitivity and 81% to 82% specificity obtained in cross-validation and 80%/75% obtained in testing. In validation, the model predicted progression to ophthalmopathy a median of around six months before onset, with roughly 70% sensitivity and 72.22% specificity. TCR V-J signatures able to tell the groups apart were searched for in a discovery cohort of 90 to 100 patients, of whom roughly 42 had Graves' ophthalmopathy and 57 had stable Graves' hyperthyroidism. An independent validation cohort of under 20 hyperthyroidism patients and approximately 17 patients who later progressed to ophthalmopathy tested prospective prediction of ophthalmopathy. The approximately 95 discovery patients were divided at random into training and test sets in a 7:3 ratio. In more than five Graves' hyperthyroidism patients, the study also compared T-cell repertoires from thyroid tissue with T-cell repertoires from blood. After blood sampling, hyperthyroidism patients were treated with methimazole at a starting dose of 30 mg daily, and ophthalmopathy patients were treated with high-dose intravenous methylprednisolone. Libraries were constructed in a second round of multiplex PCR, after which size selection and purification were carried out. Libraries were sequenced paired-end with 100 bp reads on an Illumina HiSeq2000. Raw data were processed with SOAPnuke, discarding reads with adapters, uncalled bases, mean Phred below 15, or no exact constant-primer or identifier match. High-quality paired reads were merged using COPE v1.2.5, and each unique nucleotide sequence was defined as a clonotype. MiTCR v1.1 was used to align the clonotypes against IMGT TRBV, TRBD and TRBJ reference segments. The analysis was restricted to V-J combinations with a frequency above 0.0001, which together covered 99% to 99.2% of the repertoires. The TCS score was defined as F50 (clonal expansion) divided by E x V (chaos), with BLOSUM62-based TCRdist calculated between CDR3 peptides within each V-J. Welch's t-statistics and random forest reduced 500 to 650 V-J features to roughly 13, which were used in a naive Bayes classifier (R e1071). Sample size was not statistically predetermined, and blinding of investigators to group allocation was not performed. The paper describes TCR Vbeta CDR3 sequencing of 120 to 150 peripheral blood samples, made up of 43 ophthalmopathy patients, over 70 hyperthyroidism patients and roughly 17 progressor patients.

The sequences come from peripheral blood mononuclear cells (PBMCs), collected at new diagnosis, from a patient treated with antithyroid drugs. The sequence is built from TRBV6-2 or TRBV6-3 and TRBJ2-5; 7 bases in between match TRBD2. This TCR was sampled from a woman younger than 45 with Graves disease. Donor details come from another sample of the same person, matched by shared clones. The DNA sequence is as follows: TGTGCCAGCAGATTAGCTAGCGGCTTCCAAGAGACCCAGTACTTC. Its translation reads: CASRLASGFQETQYF.